These T cell receptor beta chains were read from a single sample in a study of T cell responses to AZD1222 COVID-19 vaccine. Using immunoSEQ multiplex PCR, the repertoire was profiled, and TCRdb retains in-frame clones only, with some absent. The sample holds more than 90,000 clones; about 89% are singletons and the top ten take roughly 7%. This material consisted of peripheral blood, taken 28 days after the second AZD1222 dose. All receptors come from an adult who received the AZD1222 COVID-19 vaccine. Both conserved end residues are part of each CDR3. Each record gives: D gene, J gene, V gene, CDR3 length, clone size, CDR3 DNA, CDR3 protein. D genes are given only for firm matches. Clone size, where shown, is once, few, many, or a class for clones that have expanded.

d_call: TRBD2; j_call: TRBJ2-1; v_call: TRBV7-2; cdr3_length: 17; clone_size: .; cdr3_nt: TGTGCCAGCAGCTCGGCTAGCGGGAGACGGTCCTACAATGAGCAGTTCTTC; cdr3_aa: CASSSASGRRSYNEQFF
d_call: TRBD1; j_call: TRBJ2-7; v_call: TRBV28; cdr3_length: 14; clone_size: .; cdr3_nt: TGTGCCAGCAGTTCACCCGGGACAGCGTACGAGCAGTACTTC; cdr3_aa: CASSSPGTAYEQYF
d_call: .; j_call: TRBJ2-2; v_call: TRBV15; cdr3_length: 16; clone_size: .; cdr3_nt: TGTGCCACCAGCAGAGAGGCTATCACGAACACCGGGGAGCTGTTTTTT; cdr3_aa: CATSREAITNTGELFF
d_call: .; j_call: TRBJ2-7; v_call: TRBV4-1; cdr3_length: 18; clone_size: .; cdr3_nt: TGCGCCAGCAGCCAAGAACCAGGACTCACGGGGAAGGTAAACGAGCAGTACTTC; cdr3_aa: CASSQEPGLTGKVNEQYF
d_call: TRBD2; j_call: TRBJ2-5; v_call: TRBV9; cdr3_length: 17; clone_size: .; cdr3_nt: TGTGCCAGCAGCGAGAGGTTCGGAAGCGGGGGGCAAGAGACCCAGTACTTC; cdr3_aa: CASSERFGSGGQETQYF
d_call: .; j_call: TRBJ2-5; v_call: TRBV7-8; cdr3_length: 15; clone_size: .; cdr3_nt: TGTGCCAGCAGCTTAGAGGGGCAGGGGCTCGGGACCCAGTACTTC; cdr3_aa: CASSLEGQGLGTQYF
d_call: .; j_call: TRBJ2-7; v_call: TRBV6-5; cdr3_length: 14; clone_size: .; cdr3_nt: TGTGCCAGCAAAATTACCCCGTACCGGTCCGAGCAGTACTTC; cdr3_aa: CASKITPYRSEQYF
d_call: TRBD2; j_call: TRBJ2-1; v_call: TRBV5-1; cdr3_length: 15; clone_size: .; cdr3_nt: TGCGCCAGCAGCTCCCTAGCGGGAGGAGGCAATGAGCAGTTCTTC; cdr3_aa: CASSSLAGGGNEQFF
d_call: TRBD2; j_call: TRBJ2-1; v_call: TRBV15; cdr3_length: 19; clone_size: few; cdr3_nt: TGTGCCACCAGCAGAGATGGAGCTAGCGGGGGGGCACCCTACAATGAGCAGTTCTTC; cdr3_aa: CATSRDGASGGAPYNEQFF
d_call: TRBD2; j_call: TRBJ2-7; v_call: TRBV7-2; cdr3_length: 14; clone_size: .; cdr3_nt: TGTGCCAGCAGCCCTAGCGGGGGCCCCTACGAGCAGTACTTC; cdr3_aa: CASSPSGGPYEQYF
d_call: .; j_call: TRBJ2-7; v_call: TRBV6-5; cdr3_length: 14; clone_size: .; cdr3_nt: TGTGCCAGCAGTTATTCCGGACAAGACTACGAGCAGTACTTC; cdr3_aa: CASSYSGQDYEQYF
d_call: .; j_call: TRBJ2-1; v_call: TRBV7-2; cdr3_length: 14; clone_size: .; cdr3_nt: TGTGCCAGCAGCTTGGGTGGACTCCTCAATGAGCAGTTCTTC; cdr3_aa: CASSLGGLLNEQFF
d_call: TRBD2; j_call: TRBJ2-7; v_call: TRBV15; cdr3_length: 15; clone_size: .; cdr3_nt: TGTGCCACCAGCAGAGGGACTAGCGGGCTCTACGAGCAGTACTTC; cdr3_aa: CATSRGTSGLYEQYF
d_call: .; j_call: TRBJ2-7; v_call: TRBV18; cdr3_length: 14; clone_size: few; cdr3_nt: TGTGCCAGCTCACTACTGGGACCCAACTACGAGCAGTACTTC; cdr3_aa: CASSLLGPNYEQYF
d_call: .; j_call: TRBJ2-7; v_call: TRBV20-1; cdr3_length: 11; clone_size: .; cdr3_nt: TGCAGTGCTAGCGAATTCTACGAGCAGTACTTC; cdr3_aa: CSASEFYEQYF
d_call: .; j_call: TRBJ1-5; v_call: TRBV6-2/TRBV6-3; cdr3_length: 19; clone_size: .; cdr3_nt: TGTGCCAGCAGCCAGTTCCGATCTACAGGGAAACGAAGGGATCAGCCCCAGCATTTT; cdr3_aa: CASSQFRSTGKRRDQPQHF
d_call: TRBD1; j_call: TRBJ2-7; v_call: TRBV7-3; cdr3_length: 16; clone_size: .; cdr3_nt: TGTGCCAGCAGCGCTCCGGGACAGGACCCCCGAACGGCTCGGTACTTC; cdr3_aa: CASSAPGQDPRTARYF
d_call: TRBD1; j_call: TRBJ2-7; v_call: TRBV11-3; cdr3_length: 16; clone_size: .; cdr3_nt: TGTGCCAGCAGCTTAGCTGCCGGGACAGGGATCTACGAGCAGTACTTC; cdr3_aa: CASSLAAGTGIYEQYF
d_call: TRBD2; j_call: TRBJ2-1; v_call: TRBV4-1; cdr3_length: 20; clone_size: .; cdr3_nt: TGCGCCAGCAGGCCGCTTGGGCTTAGCGGGAAGTCCCCAACCTACAATGAGCAGTTCTTC; cdr3_aa: CASRPLGLSGKSPTYNEQFF
d_call: .; j_call: TRBJ2-7; v_call: TRBV25-1; cdr3_length: 16; clone_size: .; cdr3_nt: TGTGCCAGCAGTGGATCGCCGGGGCAGGGGTCCTACGAGCAGTACTTC; cdr3_aa: CASSGSPGQGSYEQYF
d_call: .; j_call: TRBJ2-1; v_call: TRBV11-3; cdr3_length: 13; clone_size: .; cdr3_nt: TGTGCCAGCAGCTTAATCAGCTACAATGAGCAGTTCTTC; cdr3_aa: CASSLISYNEQFF
d_call: .; j_call: TRBJ1-5; v_call: TRBV2; cdr3_length: 13; clone_size: .; cdr3_nt: TGTGCCAGCAGTATAGACCCCCAGCAGCCCCAGCATTTT; cdr3_aa: CASSIDPQQPQHF
d_call: .; j_call: TRBJ1-1; v_call: TRBV15; cdr3_length: 14; clone_size: .; cdr3_nt: TGTGCCACCAGCGGAGGAGAAATCGGGACTGAAGCTTTCTTT; cdr3_aa: CATSGGEIGTEAFF
d_call: .; j_call: TRBJ1-2; v_call: TRBV21-1; cdr3_length: 18; clone_size: once; cdr3_nt: TGTGCCAGCAGCAAAGGAGAGGCAGGGGCCCGCTCTAACTATGGCTACACCTTC; cdr3_aa: CASSKGEAGARSNYGYTF
d_call: TRBD1; j_call: TRBJ2-3; v_call: TRBV28; cdr3_length: 17; clone_size: .; cdr3_nt: TGTGCCAGCAGCCGACCTACAGGGGGCGGTGGCACAGATACGCAGTATTTT; cdr3_aa: CASSRPTGGGGTDTQYF
d_call: .; j_call: TRBJ1-6; v_call: TRBV11-1; cdr3_length: 13; clone_size: once; cdr3_nt: TGTGCCAGCAGATCGGGGTTTAATTCACCCCTCCACTTT; cdr3_aa: CASRSGFNSPLHF
d_call: .; j_call: TRBJ2-7; v_call: TRBV3-1/TRBV3-2; cdr3_length: 15; clone_size: .; cdr3_nt: TGTGCCAGCAGCCATACTAGCTTCCCCACCTACGAGCAGTACTTC; cdr3_aa: CASSHTSFPTYEQYF
d_call: .; j_call: TRBJ2-7; v_call: TRBV3-1/TRBV3-2; cdr3_length: 13; clone_size: .; cdr3_nt: TGTGCCAGCAGCCAAGATCCGGCGAGTGAGCAGTACTTC; cdr3_aa: CASSQDPASEQYF
d_call: .; j_call: TRBJ2-1; v_call: TRBV3-1/TRBV3-2; cdr3_length: 14; clone_size: .; cdr3_nt: TGTGCCAGCAGCCCAGGGGACTCTGGCAATGAGCAGTTCTTC; cdr3_aa: CASSPGDSGNEQFF
d_call: TRBD1; j_call: TRBJ1-5; v_call: TRBV7-8; cdr3_length: 16; clone_size: .; cdr3_nt: TGTGCCAGCAGCTTAGGGACAGGGACTGGGACTCAGCCCCAGCATTTT; cdr3_aa: CASSLGTGTGTQPQHF
d_call: TRBD1; j_call: TRBJ1-5; v_call: TRBV5-1; cdr3_length: 14; clone_size: .; cdr3_nt: TGCGCCAGCAGCTTGGGGACAGGGGGTCAGCCCCAGCATTTT; cdr3_aa: CASSLGTGGQPQHF
d_call: TRBD1; j_call: TRBJ1-1; v_call: TRBV6-5; cdr3_length: 13; clone_size: .; cdr3_nt: TGTGCCAGCAGCGAGGGACAGGTCCCTGAAGCTTTCTTT; cdr3_aa: CASSEGQVPEAFF
d_call: TRBD1; j_call: TRBJ1-3; v_call: TRBV27; cdr3_length: 19; clone_size: .; cdr3_nt: TGTGCCAGCAACCTATCCGACAGGGACGGGATTGTCTCTGGAAACACCATATATTTT; cdr3_aa: CASNLSDRDGIVSGNTIYF
d_call: .; j_call: TRBJ2-7; v_call: TRBV5-5; cdr3_length: 13; clone_size: .; cdr3_nt: TGTGCCAGCAGCTTTCCCATCGTCTACGAGCAGTACTTC; cdr3_aa: CASSFPIVYEQYF
d_call: .; j_call: TRBJ2-2; v_call: TRBV7-9; cdr3_length: 15; clone_size: .; cdr3_nt: TGTGCCAGCACCTGGTCTGGGGTGGGCACCGGGGAGCTGTTTTTT; cdr3_aa: CASTWSGVGTGELFF
d_call: TRBD1; j_call: TRBJ2-5; v_call: TRBV6-5; cdr3_length: 13; clone_size: .; cdr3_nt: TGTGCCAGCAGTTGGACAGGTCAAGAGACCCAGTACTTC; cdr3_aa: CASSWTGQETQYF
d_call: .; j_call: TRBJ1-5; v_call: TRBV4-1; cdr3_length: 15; clone_size: .; cdr3_nt: TGCGCCAGCAGCCAAACCGGAGGTGGCAATCAGCCCCAGCATTTT; cdr3_aa: CASSQTGGGNQPQHF
d_call: .; j_call: TRBJ1-5; v_call: TRBV7-9; cdr3_length: 14; clone_size: .; cdr3_nt: TGTGCCAGCAGCCCAACAGACAGATATCAGCCCCAGCATTTT; cdr3_aa: CASSPTDRYQPQHF
d_call: .; j_call: TRBJ2-7; v_call: TRBV30; cdr3_length: 13; clone_size: .; cdr3_nt: TGTGCCTGGAGTCCTGACGTACTCTACGAGCAGTACTTC; cdr3_aa: CAWSPDVLYEQYF
d_call: .; j_call: TRBJ2-3; v_call: TRBV6-5; cdr3_length: 15; clone_size: once; cdr3_nt: TGTGCCAGCAGTCCGGCAATGGGAAGATCAGATACGCAGTATTTT; cdr3_aa: CASSPAMGRSDTQYF
d_call: TRBD1; j_call: TRBJ1-1; v_call: TRBV18; cdr3_length: 16; clone_size: .; cdr3_nt: TGTGCCAGCTCACCACGCCGGGACAGGGGGCAAACTGAAGCTTTCTTT; cdr3_aa: CASSPRRDRGQTEAFF
d_call: .; j_call: TRBJ1-1; v_call: TRBV7-9; cdr3_length: 17; clone_size: .; cdr3_nt: TGTGCCAGCAGCTCAGTGGGGGGACGACACCGGTCCTCTGAAGCTTTCTTT; cdr3_aa: CASSSVGGRHRSSEAFF
d_call: .; j_call: TRBJ2-2; v_call: TRBV18; cdr3_length: 13; clone_size: once; cdr3_nt: TGTGCCAGCTCACCGATCCTTAGCGGGGAGCTGTTTTTT; cdr3_aa: CASSPILSGELFF
d_call: .; j_call: TRBJ2-7; v_call: TRBV5-1; cdr3_length: 14; clone_size: few; cdr3_nt: TGCGCCAGCAGCTTGGCGGTAGGTTTCTACGAGCAGTACTTC; cdr3_aa: CASSLAVGFYEQYF